The 16 T cell receptor beta chains in this list originate from one sample, sequenced in a study of control samples from healthy donors and cancer patients. The data were produced by immunoSEQ multiplex PCR, yet TCRdb's version contains in-frame clones alone and is incomplete. The data show approximately 90,000 clones, approximately 86% seen once. The sample consisted of blood. Receptor source: a man aged 25 to 40 in good health.

V gene TRBV6-1 combines with J gene TRBJ2-7; D might be TRBD1 (5 bases). Trimming cost V 3 bases and J 2 bases, with 14 bases left between them. CDR1 and CDR2 from the germline V gene are MNHNS and SASEGT. There are 15 residues in the CDR3. The CDR3 DNA reads as TGTGCCAGCAGTGATAGGGGCAAATCACCCTACGAGCAGTACTTC. Translating it yields CASSDRGKSPYEQYF.

The chain carries TRBV5-1 and TRBJ1-4; 9 bases are shared with TRBD1. Germline V CDR1 and CDR2: SGHRS, YFSETQ. With 3 bases clipped from V and 8 bases from J, the junction kept 14 bases outside the gene matches. This CDR3 has 17 amino acids. The DNA for the CDR3 is TGCGCCAGCAGCTCGGTCAGACCGGGACAGGGAGTAGAAAAACTGTTTTTT. This translates into CASSSVRPGQGVEKLFF.

This clone was recorded a few times. The chain combines TRBV6-6 with TRBJ1-1; D is ambiguous. This CDR3 contains 11 residues. Germline V gene data show CDR1 as MNHNY and CDR2 as SVGAGI (reference sequence). The V end lost 2 bases, the J end lost 10 bases, and 8 bases lay between the germline ends. The CDR3 region has the DNA TGTGCCAGCAGTTACCCCCCACGAGCTTTCTTT. This codes for CASSYPPRAFF.

V is TRBV6-5 and J is TRBJ1-2; D remains unclear. Between the trimmed V and J ends, which lost 6 bases and 4 bases, there was a span of 6 bases. Per germline, CDR1 MNHEY and CDR2 SVGAGI. The CDR3 runs 11 residues. CDR3 protein: CASSPGYGYTF. CDR3 nucleotides: TGTGCCAGCAGCCCCGGCTATGGCTACACCTTC.

V and J are TRBV19 and TRBJ2-7; 11 bases fit TRBD1. There are 14 residues in the CDR3. Trimming removed 6 bases from V and 3 bases from J; junction bases left unmatched: 4. From germline, CDR1 is LNHDA and CDR2 SQIVND (reference sequence). CDR3 protein: CASSGTGGLYEQYF. CDR3 nucleotide sequence: TGTGCCAGTAGCGGGACAGGGGGTCTCTACGAGCAGTACTTC.

The chain combines TRBV10-3 with TRBJ2-3; 7 bases line up with TRBD1. Germline values: CDR1 ENHRY, CDR2 SYGVKD. CDR3 size: 16 residues. V lost 4 bases, J lost 1 base, and 8 bases stayed unmatched. CDR3 loop: CAISGGQASGTDTQYF. Here the CDR3 DNA reads TGTGCCATCAGTGGCGGACAGGCAAGCGGCACAGATACGCAGTATTTT.

This clone was seen a single time. The V gene is TRBV25-1, the J gene TRBJ2-1, with D perhaps being TRBD1 or TRBD2 (5 bases each). Germline CDR1 reads MGHDK; CDR2 reads SYGVNS. The ends were cut back, 8 bases at V and 10 bases at J, with 18 bases in the middle. The CDR3 spans 13 residues. The CDR3 loop reads CASFGTNLREQFF. CDR3 nucleotides: TGTGCCAGCTTCGGGACGAACCTTCGGGAGCAGTTCTTC.

The gene calls are TRBV15 and TRBJ2-7; weak D call: TRBD1 (5 bases). Germline CDR1 reads LNHNV; CDR2 reads YYDKDF (reference sequence). The CDR3 is 13 residues long. The V gene lost 1 base and the J gene lost 3 bases, with 7 bases spanning the gap. CDR3: CATSRGDSYEQYF. The CDR3 nucleotides read TGTGCCACCAGCAGAGGTGACAGCTACGAGCAGTACTTC.

V and J are TRBV2 and TRBJ1-3; D is unresolved. The CDR3 runs 13 residues. Germline loops: CDR1 SNHLY, CDR2 FYNNEI. V was pared by 6 bases and J by 0 bases, with 6 bases between. CDR3 sequence (DNA): TGTGCCAGCAGCCAGAGCTCTGGAAACACCATATATTTT. It specifies CASSQSSGNTIYF.

The V gene is TRBV10-3, the J gene TRBJ2-3; possibly TRBD1 for D (6 bases). CDR3 size: 14 residues. V shed 10 bases and J shed 0 bases, with 14 bases lying between them. The V gene's germline CDR1 is ENHRY and CDR2 SYGVKD. This CDR3 reads CATAGTYSTDTQYF. CDR3 bases: TGTGCCACCGCCGGGACATATAGCACAGATACGCAGTATTTT.

This chain joins TRBV5-4 and TRBJ1-1, with TRBD1 matching over 7 bases. Germline V gene sequence: CDR1 SGHNT, CDR2 YYREEE (reference sequence). The CDR3 is 14 amino acids. Trimming at V came to 3 bases and at J to 3 bases, leaving 5 bases not matched to a gene. This chain's CDR3 is CASSYRGGDTEAFF. CDR3 DNA: TGTGCCAGCAGCTACAGGGGAGGGGACACTGAAGCTTTCTTT.

The J gene is TRBJ1-2, the V gene TRBV25-1, with D uncertain. This CDR3 is built from 14 residues. Germline V gives CDR1 MGHDK, CDR2 SYGVNS. Deletions cut 5 bases from V and 0 bases from J, with 10 bases between. The DNA of the CDR3 is TGTGCCAGCAGTTTGGCGGTGACTAACTATGGCTACACCTTC. It specifies CASSLAVTNYGYTF.

This rearrangement joins TRBV6-2 or TRBV6-3 to TRBJ2-6; D is possibly TRBD2 (7 bases). CDR1 is MNHEY and CDR2 is SVGEGT in the germline V gene. V was pared by 4 bases and J by 2 bases, with 21 bases between. CDR3 length equals 19 residues. In DNA, the CDR3 is TGTGCCAGCAGTTTCTTTACAGGGAGGGGATTCACTGGGGCCAACGTCCTGACTTTC. Translation gives CASSFFTGRGFTGANVLTF.

The chain joins TRBV7-2 to TRBJ2-3; D gene ambiguous. This CDR3 has 13 residues. Per the germline V gene, CDR1 is SGHTA and CDR2 is FQGNSA. CDR3 protein: CAWGSPSTDTQYF. CDR3 sequence (DNA): TGTGCTTGGGGATCCCCTAGCACAGATACGCAGTATTTT.

The chain recombines TRBV5-1 with TRBJ2-7; 7 nucleotides align to TRBD1. The V segment lost 5 bases and the J segment 6 bases; nucleotides outside the gene matches: 8. This CDR3 is built from 13 residues. The germline V gene encodes CDR1 SGHRS and CDR2 YFSETQ. CDR3 coding DNA: TGCGCCAGCAGAGACCCCAACAGGGGCGAGCAGTACTTC. Translation gives CASRDPNRGEQYF.

V usage is TRBV3-1 (or the pseudogene TRBV3-2) and J usage is TRBJ2-2; unclear D gene. Germline V gene sequence: CDR1 LGHDT, CDR2 YNNKEL (reference sequence). V shed 2 bases and J shed 7 bases, with 14 bases lying between them. This CDR3 has 15 amino acids. CDR3 DNA: TGTGCCAGCAGCCAAAACGACGCGTTAGGCGGGGAGCTGTTTTTT. Its translation is CASSQNDALGGELFF.